Shown below are 11 T cell receptor beta chains from a single sample sequenced in a study of PD-1 blockade in mismatch repair-deficient tumors. Method: immunoSEQ multiplex PCR; TCRdb's copy keeps in-frame clones and lacks some. The table shows around 37,000 clones, with approximately 80% occurring only once. Sequenced here: PBMCs, sampled less than 40 weeks after starting pembrolizumab. These receptor sequences come from an adult with mismatch repair-deficient cancer.

The rearrangement joins TRBV11-3 to TRBJ1-2, with TRBD1 identical over 9 bases. This CDR3 has 14 residues. V shed 6 bases, J shed 7 bases, and the junction held 9 bases outside the gene matches. Germline V gives CDR1 SGHNT, CDR2 YENEEA. Here the CDR3 DNA reads TGTGCCAGCAGTTTGGACAGGGGCGCTGGTGGCTACACCTTC. The encoded protein is CASSLDRGAGGYTF.

This chain links TRBV7-2 with TRBJ2-3; unclear D gene. V lost 6 bases to trimming and J lost 2 bases, with 6 bases between them. The V gene's germline CDR1 is SGHTA and CDR2 FQGNSA. The CDR3 sequence is 12 residues long. The CDR3 loop is CASRYTTDTQYF. In DNA, the CDR3 is TGTGCCAGCAGATACACCACAGATACGCAGTATTTT.

The V call is TRBV29-1, the J call TRBJ2-3; TRBD1 might be the D (6 bases). Germline CDR1 reads SQVTM; CDR2 reads ANQGSEA. V lost 4 bases, J lost 4 bases, and 12 bases lay in between. The CDR3 is 13 amino acids. The CDR3 nucleotides are TGCAGCGTTGGCAGGGGCTTCGCAGATACGCAGTATTTT. Residues: CSVGRGFADTQYF.

The CDR3 sequence is CAWSQGSYYEQYF. The CDR3 bases are TGTGCCTGGAGCCAGGGGTCCTACTACGAGCAGTACTTC. V usage is TRBV30 and J usage is TRBJ2-7; possible D gene TRBD1, 6 bases. The V and J ends lost 3 bases and 3 bases respectively, with 12 bases between them. Germline loops: CDR1 GTSNPN, CDR2 SVGIG (reference sequence). The CDR3 totals 13 residues.

The chain uses TRBV28 and TRBJ2-6; D is possibly TRBD1 (5 bases). Germline lookup yields CDR1 MDHEN and CDR2 SYDVKM. The CDR3 is 17 amino acids. V dropped 3 bases and J dropped 4 bases, with 16 bases sitting between them. DNA of the CDR3: TGTGCCAGCAGTTTCTCCGGACAAGCTCGCGGGGCCAACGTCCTGACTTTC. This translates into CASSFSGQARGANVLTF.

The chain has TRBV10-3 and TRBJ2-1, with 11 bases lining up with TRBD1. The V and J ends lost 2 bases and 9 bases, in that order; junction bases with no gene match: 3. Germline V gene sequence: CDR1 ENHRY, CDR2 SYGVKD. The CDR3 length is 14 residues. The DNA of the CDR3 is TGTGCCATCAGTGAGGGACAGGGGGCTGGTGAGCAGTTCTTC. Translated: CAISEGQGAGEQFF.

This chain connects TRBV25-1 to TRBJ2-7; 12 nucleotides match TRBD2. This CDR3 contains 15 residues. From germline, CDR1 is MGHDK and CDR2 SYGVNS. V was clipped by 6 bases and J by 4 bases; unmatched bases: 7. In DNA, the CDR3 is TGTGCCAGCAGCTACTGGACTAGCGGGGTTTACGAGCAGTACTTC. Protein: CASSYWTSGVYEQYF.

This chain joins TRBV7-9 and TRBJ1-1; TRBD1 agrees at 7 bases. V shed 2 bases, J shed 4 bases, and the junction held 1 base outside the gene matches. CDR3 length: 13 residues. Germline loops: CDR1 SEHNR, CDR2 FQNEAQ (reference sequence). The CDR3 bases are TGTGCCAGCAGCTTACAGGGGGGCACTGAAGCTTTCTTT. Translated, it gives CASSLQGGTEAFF. Filled out from reference TRBV7-9 and TRBJ1-1, the complete variable domain reads DTGVSQNPRHKITKRGQNVTFRCDPISEHNRLYWYRQTLGQGPEFLTYFQNEAQLEKSRLLSDRFSAERPKGSFSTLEIQRTEQGDSAMYLCASSLQGGTEAFFGQGTRLTVV.

This chain uses TRBV6-1 with TRBJ2-1; a weak D match, TRBD2 (6 bases). This CDR3 comprises 19 residues. The germline V gene encodes CDR1 MNHNS and CDR2 SASEGT. V was shortened by 4 bases and J by 7 bases, with 29 bases between the two germline ends. The DNA of the CDR3 is TGTGCCAGCAGTGGGAGGGCACGACGAAGGGACGAAGGGTTGAATGAGCAGTTCTTC. Residues: CASSGRARRRDEGLNEQFF.

This clone was counted a single time. The chain carries TRBV2 and TRBJ2-3, with 11 bases matching TRBD2. V dropped 4 bases and J dropped 4; count of bases not matched to a gene: 13. This CDR3 has 18 amino acids. Germline-derived CDR1 and CDR2 are SNHLY and FYNNEI. The CDR3 region is CASSVDTSGRTVPDTQYF. CDR3 DNA sequence: TGTGCCAGCAGTGTCGATACTAGCGGGAGAACCGTCCCAGATACGCAGTATTTT.

The chain's CDR3 is CASSSSGTMNTEAFF. In DNA form, the CDR3 reads TGTGCCAGCAGCTCCTCCGGGACAATGAACACTGAAGCTTTCTTT. The chain combines TRBV11-3 with TRBJ1-1, with a possible D match to TRBD1 (6 bases). Germline CDR1 and CDR2: SGHNT and YENEEA. The ends were cut back, 4 bases at V and 0 bases at J, with 12 bases in the middle. This CDR3 has 15 residues.